This T cell receptor beta chain was sequenced for a study of blood T cell repertoires in COVID-19. Germline lookup yields CDR1 SGHDT and CDR2 YYEEEE. V dropped 0 bases and J dropped 1 base, with 10 bases sitting between them. CDR3 length: 15 amino acids. Within the 2 weeks before study entry, each person in the exposed group met a COVID-19 case. Libraries were prepared by immunoSEQ multiplex PCR; TCRdb keeps only in-frame clonotypes and omits some of them. The repertoire includes more than 350,000 clones, 88% of them detected once, and approximately 1.5% sits in the top ten. The rearrangement links TRBV5-6 to TRBJ1-1; D remains ambiguous. The source of this sequence is a woman aged 18-29 years who had been exposed to COVID-19. Sequencing was carried out using PBMCs or T cells enriched from blood (not recorded which). The CDR3 loop reads CASSLAGWRNTEAFF. DNA of the CDR3: TGTGCCAGCAGCTTGGCCGGGTGGCGGAACACTGAAGCTTTCTTT.